This entry concerns a single TCR beta chain. This could be a read error, since a much larger clone is one nucleotide away. RNA transcripts served as the template for amplifying TCR beta CDR3 regions. A first-round RT-PCR of the TCR CDR3 used the HTBI primer set. TCRdb analysed the multiplex PCR reads with MiXCR anew, one entry per CDR3 protein. The sample lists about 520,000 distinct CDR3 sequences, roughly a quarter seen once, with approximately 10% in the top ten. These data belong to a study of T cells in Graves' hyperthyroidism and ophthalmopathy. Germline V gives CDR1 GTSNPN, CDR2 SVGIG (reference sequence). Deletions cut 5 bases from V and 3 bases from J, with 13 bases between. The CDR3 has 13 residues.

The chain links TRBV30 to TRBJ2-5, with a tentative D call TRBD2 (5 bases). Sequencing was performed on blood. This receptor was taken from a woman in her twenties or thirties with Graves' ophthalmopathy. CDR3 sequence: CAWDKYSEETQYF. CDR3 DNA: TGTGCCTGGGATAAGTATAGCGAAGAGACCCAGTACTTC.